These 19 T cell receptor beta chains share one sample of origin, sequenced in a study of blood T cell repertoires in COVID-19. TCRdb's table, derived via immunoSEQ multiplex PCR, lists solely in-frame clones and lacks some. The repertoire holds fewer than 450,000 clones, around 88% seen once, with over 9.5% in the top ten. Sequenced: peripheral blood. These receptors were obtained from a woman between 50 and 59 years old with COVID-19, enrolled during active disease.

This clone has a count of ten or more. The identical CDR3 is also encoded by other nucleotide sequences in the sample. The chain uses TRBV15 and TRBJ1-3, with D perhaps matching TRBD1 (5 bases). The CDR3 is made up of 15 amino acids. V was shortened by 0 bases and J by 2 bases, with 8 bases between the two germline ends. The germline CDR1 and CDR2 sequences are LNHNV and YYDKDF (reference sequence). The DNA for the CDR3 is TGTGCCACCAGCAGAGAGGGCAGGGCTGGAAACACCATATATTTT. Translated: CATSREGRAGNTIYF.

The chain uses TRBV18 and TRBJ1-4; 7 nucleotides line up with TRBD1. The CDR3 has 16 amino acids. Germline assignment: CDR1 KGHSH and CDR2 LQKENI. V gave up 5 bases and J gave up 8 bases; unmatched junction bases: 14. The CDR3 is CASSVLSGTALEKLFF. DNA of the CDR3: TGTGCCAGCTCAGTCCTATCCGGGACAGCCCTCGAAAAACTGTTTTTT.

This chain joins TRBV27 and TRBJ1-1, with D maybe TRBD1 (6 bases). Germline V gene sequence: CDR1 MNHEY, CDR2 SMNVEV (reference sequence). This CDR3 region has 14 residues. Trimming removed 5 bases from V and 0 bases from J, with 10 bases in between. The CDR3 spells CASSVRGLNTEAFF. The CDR3 nucleotides are TGTGCCAGCAGTGTCAGGGGCTTGAACACTGAAGCTTTCTTT.

This chain links TRBV28 with TRBJ2-1; D is possibly TRBD2 (7 bases). The CDR3 contains 14 residues. V was clipped by 5 bases and J by 5 bases, with 13 bases between them. Germline values: CDR1 MDHEN, CDR2 SYDVKM. The CDR3 here is CASSLGGANNEQFF. The CDR3, as DNA: TGTGCCAGCAGTCTAGGGGGGGCCAACAATGAGCAGTTCTTC.

V usage is TRBV28 and J usage is TRBJ2-6, with 7 bases lining up with TRBD1. CDR1 and CDR2 from the germline V gene are MDHEN and SYDVKM. Unmatched junction bases numbered 12, after V lost 7 bases and J lost 0 bases. The CDR3 has 18 residues. The chain's CDR3 is CASKDRERIYSGANVLTF. DNA of the CDR3: TGTGCCAGCAAAGACAGGGAAAGAATTTACTCTGGGGCCAACGTCCTGACTTTC. Full variable domain (missing parts from reference TRBV28 and TRBJ2-6): DVKVTQSSRYLVKRTGEKVFLECVQDMDHENMFWYRQDPGLGLRLIYFSYDVKMKEKGDIPEGYSVSREKKERFSLILESASTNQTSMYLCASKDRERIYSGANVLTFGAGSRLTVL.

The V and J genes are TRBV5-1 and TRBJ1-1; TRBD1 agrees at 8 bases. This CDR3 comprises 13 residues. In germline, CDR1 is SGHRS, CDR2 YFSETQ. J gave up 6 bases and V 2 bases, and 3 bases lay outside the gene matches. In DNA, the CDR3 is TGCGCCAGCAGCTTTACAGGGGGTTCTGAAGCTTTCTTT. Amino acid sequence: CASSFTGGSEAFF.

The chain uses TRBV5-1 and TRBJ2-7, with no clear D. Germline V gene lookup returns CDR1 SGHRS and CDR2 YFSETQ. V lost 2 bases, J lost 0 bases, and 9 bases lay in between. This CDR3 comprises 14 residues. The CDR3 sequence: CASSFSAGSYEQYF. The CDR3 coding sequence is TGCGCCAGCAGCTTTTCGGCAGGCTCCTACGAGCAGTACTTC.

The rearrangement joins TRBV5-6 to TRBJ1-1, with D unclear. The CDR3 has 14 amino acids. CDR1 is SGHDT and CDR2 is YYEEEE in the germline V gene. Trimming removed 4 bases at V and 5 bases at J, with 15 bases between. CDR3 nucleotides: TGTGCCAGCAGCCGGACTTCTACCGGGACTGAAGCTTTCTTT. Encoded protein: CASSRTSTGTEAFF.

This clone was seen a single time. The genes are TRBV30 and TRBJ1-2, with TRBD1 matching over 7 bases. The CDR3 is 17 residues long. Germline CDR1 reads GTSNPN; CDR2 reads SVGIG (reference sequence). V lost 5 bases to trimming and J lost 4 bases; unmatched junction nucleotides: 19. The CDR3: CAWSDGSVGQSIYGYTF. DNA of the CDR3: TGTGCCTGGTCAGACGGGAGCGTGGGACAGAGTATCTATGGCTACACCTTC.

A few counts support this clone. V and J are TRBV11-1 and TRBJ2-2; D is perhaps TRBD1 (5 bases). The germline CDR1 and CDR2 sequences are SGHAT and FQDESV (reference sequence). This CDR3 region has 15 residues. V was pared by 4 bases and J by 8 bases, with 17 bases between. The CDR3 DNA reads TGTGCCAGCAGCTCGCGGACAAGGTCCCCTGGGGAGCTGTTTTTT. Translated, it gives CASSSRTRSPGELFF.

The V and J genes are TRBV7-6 and TRBJ2-2, with 13 nucleotides matching TRBD2. CDR3 length equals 17 residues. The germline gives CDR1 SGHVS, CDR2 FNYEAQ. The junction had 4 bases not matched to a gene; V was cut back by 1 base and J by 5 bases. The CDR3 protein is CASSLVLAGGPTGELFF. In DNA, the CDR3 is TGTGCCAGCAGCTTAGTACTAGCGGGGGGGCCAACCGGGGAGCTGTTTTTT.

As for this clone: Other DNA sequences in the sample encode the same CDR3. The chain combines TRBV5-1 with TRBJ2-1; 10 positions agree with TRBD2. Germline-derived CDR1 and CDR2 are SGHRS and YFSETQ. Trimming cost V 0 bases and J 0 bases; bases outside gene matches: 0. This CDR3 contains 16 residues. CDR3 loop: CASSLASGGSYNEQFF. DNA of the CDR3: TGCGCCAGCAGCTTGGCTAGCGGGGGCTCCTACAATGAGCAGTTCTTC. Based on the CDR3 plus reference TRBV5-1 and TRBJ2-1, the full variable domain is KAGVTQTPRYLIKTRGQQVTLSCSPISGHRSVSWYQQTPGQGLQFLFEYFSETQRNKGNFPGRFSGRQFSNSRSEMNVSTLELGDSALYLCASSLASGGSYNEQFFGPGTRLTVL.

The gene calls are TRBV30 and TRBJ1-5; D might be TRBD1 (6 bases). V lost 0 bases to trimming and J lost 6 bases, with 9 bases between them. CDR3 length: 13 residues. CDR1 and CDR2 from the germline V gene are GTSNPN and SVGIG (reference sequence). CDR3 residues: CAWSVGGPQPQHF. The CDR3 DNA reads as TGTGCCTGGAGTGTAGGGGGTCCTCAGCCCCAGCATTTT.

The table lists this clone with a count of one. The rearrangement uses TRBV14 and TRBJ1-6; a possible D gene is TRBD1 (6 bases). The CDR3 is 17 amino acids. Germline values: CDR1 SGHDN, CDR2 FVKESK. V was trimmed by 0 bases and J by 6 bases, leaving 15 bases between them. CDR3 coding DNA: TGTGCCAGCAGCCAAGATAACGAAAGGGGGATTAATTCACCCCTCCACTTT. This gives the protein CASSQDNERGINSPLHF.

The chain uses TRBV27 and TRBJ2-7; TRBD2 might be the D (6 bases). Trimming pared 5 bases from V and 4 bases from J, leaving 15 bases between. CDR1 and CDR2 from the germline V gene are MNHEY and SMNVEV (reference sequence). The CDR3 is made up of 14 amino acids. CDR3 in DNA: TGTGCCAGCAGTCCTTACGGGGGTTCGTACGAGCAGTACTTC. Its translation: CASSPYGGSYEQYF.

For this clone: In the same sample, other DNA sequences code for this CDR3. The rearrangement links TRBV27 to TRBJ2-2; 7 nucleotides match TRBD2. Trimming removed 3 bases from V and 5 bases from J; junction bases left unmatched: 3. Germline V CDR1 and CDR2: MNHEY, SMNVEV (reference sequence). The CDR3 spans 14 residues. The CDR3 region is CASSFQGGTGELFF. The CDR3 nucleotides are TGTGCCAGCAGTTTCCAGGGAGGGACCGGGGAGCTGTTTTTT.

The J gene is TRBJ1-4, the V gene TRBV6-5; 10 bases agree with TRBD1. The length of the CDR3 is 15 residues. V trimming: 6 bases; J trimming: 8 bases; junction bases outside the gene matches: 9. Germline V gives CDR1 MNHEY, CDR2 SVGAGI. The CDR3 DNA follows: TGTGCCAGCAGCGATGGGACAGGGGTTGGCGAAAAACTGTTTTTT. Its protein is CASSDGTGVGEKLFF.

V and J are TRBV5-1 and TRBJ2-2; 12 positions match TRBD2. The germline gives CDR1 SGHRS, CDR2 YFSETQ. The J segment lost 4 bases and the V segment lost 4 bases, leaving 5 bases of the junction unmatched. CDR3 size: 16 residues. CDR3 in amino acids: CASSPSSGGATGELFF. The CDR3 coding sequence is TGCGCCAGCAGCCCATCTAGCGGGGGGGCCACCGGGGAGCTGTTTTTT.

The chain couples TRBV2 to TRBJ1-1; TRBD1 might be the D (5 bases). V was clipped by 7 bases and J by 3 bases, with 12 bases between them. Germline-derived CDR1 and CDR2 are SNHLY and FYNNEI. The CDR3 is 13 amino acids. CDR3: CASTEEGYTEAFF. DNA of the CDR3: TGTGCCAGCACCGAGGAGGGGTACACTGAAGCTTTCTTT.